Ten or more counts support the clone carrying this T cell receptor beta chain. The antigen remains undetermined. The record originates from a study of T cells in Graves' hyperthyroidism and ophthalmopathy. TCR beta CDR3 regions were amplified from RNA transcripts. In the first-round RT-PCR of the TCR CDR3, the HTBI primer set was used. TCRdb reprocessed the multiplex PCR reads via MiXCR and lists one record per CDR3 protein. The sample consists of around 280,000 distinct CDR3 sequences, roughly 13% of them appearing once. Study findings and constraints: Also found in blood were most expanded thyroid clonotypes above 0.001.

Patients aged 18 to 65 with hyperthyroidism were newly diagnosed, with duration under 2 months. Thyroid ultrasound, orbital computed tomography, clinical symptoms, and serum thyroxine and TRAb underpinned diagnoses. PBMCs were derived from about 10 ml fresh peripheral blood. The sample was blood. This receptor was obtained from a woman in her 30s with Graves' hyperthyroidism that later progressed to Graves' ophthalmopathy.

The CDR3 sequence: CASSWGQGRGYTF. CDR3 in DNA: TGTGCCAGCAGCTGGGGACAGGGTCGGGGCTACACCTTC. The chain carries TRBV28 and TRBJ1-2; 9 positions match TRBD1. CDR1 is MDHEN, CDR2 SYDVKM, per germline. With V trimmed by 6 bases and J by 8 bases, 7 bases remained unmatched. The CDR3 spans 13 residues.